The table lists the clone carrying this T cell receptor (beta chain) with a count of one. Per germline, CDR1 SGHRS and CDR2 YFSETQ. The CDR3 contains 17 residues. Trimming stripped 4 bases from V and 0 bases from J, with 16 bases between. Seattle participants joined during active infection and were tracked over time. Assay: immunoSEQ multiplex PCR; the TCRdb copy retains only in-frame clones and omits some. The sample holds roughly 200,000 clones, 81% seen once. This entry is derived from a study of blood T cell repertoires in COVID-19. The chain is built from TRBV5-1 and TRBJ2-2, with D hard to call. The sequence came from a middle-aged woman with COVID-19, enrolled during active disease. The sequenced sample was peripheral blood. CDR3 amino acids: CASSPTATPANTGELFF. DNA for the CDR3: TGCGCCAGCAGCCCAACAGCCACTCCCGCGAACACCGGGGAGCTGTTTTTT. The whole variable domain, remainder taken from reference TRBV5-1 and TRBJ2-2, is KAGVTQTPRYLIKTRGQQVTLSCSPISGHRSVSWYQQTPGQGLQFLFEYFSETQRNKGNFPGRFSGRQFSNSRSEMNVSTLELGDSALYLCASSPTATPANTGELFFGEGSRLTVL.